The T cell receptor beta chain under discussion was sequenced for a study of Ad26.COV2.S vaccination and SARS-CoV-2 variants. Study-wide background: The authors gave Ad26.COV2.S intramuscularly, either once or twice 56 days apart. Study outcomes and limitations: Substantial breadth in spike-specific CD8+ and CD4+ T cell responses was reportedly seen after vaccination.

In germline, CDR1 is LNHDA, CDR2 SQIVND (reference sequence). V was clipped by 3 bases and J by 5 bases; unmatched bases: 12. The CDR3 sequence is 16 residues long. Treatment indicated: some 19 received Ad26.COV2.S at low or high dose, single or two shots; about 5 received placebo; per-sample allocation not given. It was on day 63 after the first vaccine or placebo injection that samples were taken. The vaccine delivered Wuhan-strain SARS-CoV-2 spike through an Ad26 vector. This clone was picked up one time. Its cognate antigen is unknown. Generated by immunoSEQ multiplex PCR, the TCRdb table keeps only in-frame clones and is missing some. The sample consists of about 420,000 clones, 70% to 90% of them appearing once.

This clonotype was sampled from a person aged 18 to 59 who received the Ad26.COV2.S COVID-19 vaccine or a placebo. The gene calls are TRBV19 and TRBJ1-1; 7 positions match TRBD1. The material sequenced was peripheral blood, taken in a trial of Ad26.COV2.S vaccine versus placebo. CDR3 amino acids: CASSIFGNRGGTEAFF. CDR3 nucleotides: TGTGCCAGTAGTATCTTTGGGAACAGGGGAGGTACTGAAGCTTTCTTT. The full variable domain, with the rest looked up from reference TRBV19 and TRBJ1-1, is DGGITQSPKYLFRKEGQNVTLSCEQNLNHDAMYWYRQDPGQGLRLIYYSQIVNDFQKGDIAEGYSVSREKKESFPLTVTSAQKNPTAFYLCASSIFGNRGGTEAFFGQGTRLTVV.